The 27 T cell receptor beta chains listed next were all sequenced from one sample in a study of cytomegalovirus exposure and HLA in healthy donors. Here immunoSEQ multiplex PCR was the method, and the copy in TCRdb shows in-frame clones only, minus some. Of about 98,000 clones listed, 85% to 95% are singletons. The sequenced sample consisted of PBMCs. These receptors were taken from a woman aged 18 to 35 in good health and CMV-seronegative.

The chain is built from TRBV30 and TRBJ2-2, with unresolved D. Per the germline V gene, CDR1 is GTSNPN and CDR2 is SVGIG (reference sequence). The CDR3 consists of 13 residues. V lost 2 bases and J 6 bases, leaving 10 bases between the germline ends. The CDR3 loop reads CAWSNSRAGELFF. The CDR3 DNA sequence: TGTGCCTGGAGTAACTCACGTGCCGGGGAGCTGTTTTTT.

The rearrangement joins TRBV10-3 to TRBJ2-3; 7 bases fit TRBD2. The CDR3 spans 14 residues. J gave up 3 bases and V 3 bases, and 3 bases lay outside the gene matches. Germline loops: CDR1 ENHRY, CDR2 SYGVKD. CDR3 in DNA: TGTGCCATCAGTGACCTCGGGAGGACAGATACGCAGTATTTT. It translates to CAISDLGRTDTQYF.

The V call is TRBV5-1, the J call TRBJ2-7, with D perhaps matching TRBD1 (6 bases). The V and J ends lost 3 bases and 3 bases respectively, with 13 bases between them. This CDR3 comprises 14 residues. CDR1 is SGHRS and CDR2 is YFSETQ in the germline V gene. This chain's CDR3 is CASSSGQQIYEQYF. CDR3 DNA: TGCGCCAGCAGCTCTGGACAGCAGATCTACGAGCAGTACTTC.

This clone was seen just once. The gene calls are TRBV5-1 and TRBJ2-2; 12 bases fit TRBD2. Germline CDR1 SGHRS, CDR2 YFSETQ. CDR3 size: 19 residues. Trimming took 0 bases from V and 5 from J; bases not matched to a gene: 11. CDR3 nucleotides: TGCGCCAGCAGCTTGGAGTTCCCTAGCGGGAGGGGAAGAACCGGGGAGCTGTTTTTT. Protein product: CASSLEFPSGRGRTGELFF.

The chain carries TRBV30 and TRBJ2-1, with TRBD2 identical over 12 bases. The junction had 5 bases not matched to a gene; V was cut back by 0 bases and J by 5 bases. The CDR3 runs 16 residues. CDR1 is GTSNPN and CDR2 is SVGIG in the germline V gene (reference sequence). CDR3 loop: CAWSVRRTSGNNEQFF. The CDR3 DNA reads TGTGCCTGGAGTGTACGAAGGACTAGCGGGAACAATGAGCAGTTCTTC.

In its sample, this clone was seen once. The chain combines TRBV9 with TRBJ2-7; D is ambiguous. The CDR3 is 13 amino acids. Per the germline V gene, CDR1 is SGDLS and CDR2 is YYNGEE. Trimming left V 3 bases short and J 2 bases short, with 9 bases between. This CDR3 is CASSAAETYEQYF. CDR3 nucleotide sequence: TGTGCCAGCAGCGCCGCGGAGACCTACGAGCAGTACTTC.

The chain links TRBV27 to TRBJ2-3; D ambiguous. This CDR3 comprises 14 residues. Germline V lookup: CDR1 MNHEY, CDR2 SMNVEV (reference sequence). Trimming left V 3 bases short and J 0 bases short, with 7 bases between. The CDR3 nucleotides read TGTGCCAGCAGTTTCGGTTTTAGCACAGATACGCAGTATTTT. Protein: CASSFGFSTDTQYF.

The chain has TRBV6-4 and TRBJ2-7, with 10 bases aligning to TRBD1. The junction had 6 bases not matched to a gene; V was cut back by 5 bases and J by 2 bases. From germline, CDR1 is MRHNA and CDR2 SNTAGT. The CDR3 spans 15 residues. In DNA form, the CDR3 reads TGTGCCAGCAGTTATGGGACAGGGGAGACCTACGAGCAGTACTTC. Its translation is CASSYGTGETYEQYF.

CDR3 residues: CASSQVGSRETQYF. The CDR3 bases are TGTGCCAGCAGCCAAGTGGGCAGCAGGGAGACCCAGTACTTC. The chain uses TRBV5-5 and TRBJ2-5; no clear D. Germline CDR1 reads SGHKS; CDR2 reads YYEKEE (reference sequence). V dropped 4 bases and J dropped 5 bases, with 15 bases sitting between them. This CDR3 spans 14 amino acids.

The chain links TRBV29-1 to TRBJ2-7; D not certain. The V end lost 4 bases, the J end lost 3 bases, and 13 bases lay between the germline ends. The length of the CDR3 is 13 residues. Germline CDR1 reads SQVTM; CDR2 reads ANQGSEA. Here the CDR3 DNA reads TGCAGCGTTGTCGCCGAGAATAGCTACGAGCAGTACTTC. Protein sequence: CSVVAENSYEQYF.

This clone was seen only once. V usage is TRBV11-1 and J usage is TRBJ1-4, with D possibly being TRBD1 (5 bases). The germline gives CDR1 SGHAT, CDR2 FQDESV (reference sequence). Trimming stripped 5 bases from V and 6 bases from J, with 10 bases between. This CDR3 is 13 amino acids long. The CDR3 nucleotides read TGTGCCAGCAGCGGCGGGGGGGATGAAAAACTGTTTTTT. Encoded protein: CASSGGGDEKLFF.

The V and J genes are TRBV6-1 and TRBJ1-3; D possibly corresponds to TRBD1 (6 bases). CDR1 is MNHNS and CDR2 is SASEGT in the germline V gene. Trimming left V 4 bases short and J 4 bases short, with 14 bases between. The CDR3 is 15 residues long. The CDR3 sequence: CASSAETGVGNTIYF. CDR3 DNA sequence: TGTGCCAGCAGTGCGGAGACAGGAGTCGGAAACACCATATATTTT.

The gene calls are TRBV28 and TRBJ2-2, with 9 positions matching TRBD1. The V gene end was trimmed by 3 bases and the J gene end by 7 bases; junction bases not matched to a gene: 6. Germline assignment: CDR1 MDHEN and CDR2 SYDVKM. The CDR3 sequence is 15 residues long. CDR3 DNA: TGTGCCAGCAGTTTGCGGACAGGGGTGGGCGGGGAGCTGTTTTTT. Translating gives CASSLRTGVGGELFF.

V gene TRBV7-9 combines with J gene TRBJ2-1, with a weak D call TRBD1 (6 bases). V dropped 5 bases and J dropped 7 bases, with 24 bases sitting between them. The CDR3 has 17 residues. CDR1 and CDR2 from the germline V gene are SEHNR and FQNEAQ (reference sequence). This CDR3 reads CASSLGRTETLVNEQFF. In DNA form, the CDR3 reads TGTGCCAGCAGCCTTGGACGGACAGAAACCCTTGTGAATGAGCAGTTCTTC.

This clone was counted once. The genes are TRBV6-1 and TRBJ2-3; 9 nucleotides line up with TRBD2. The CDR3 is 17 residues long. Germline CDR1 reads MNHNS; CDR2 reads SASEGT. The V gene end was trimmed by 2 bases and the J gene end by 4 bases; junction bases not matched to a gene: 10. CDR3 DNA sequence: TGTGCCAGCAGTGAATCCTCTAGCGGGATAGGGGCAGATACGCAGTATTTT. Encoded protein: CASSESSSGIGADTQYF.

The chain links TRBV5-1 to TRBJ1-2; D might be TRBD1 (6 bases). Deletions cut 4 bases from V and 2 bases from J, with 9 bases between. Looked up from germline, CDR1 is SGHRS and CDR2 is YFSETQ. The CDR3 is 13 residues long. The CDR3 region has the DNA TGCGCCAGCAGCCCGGACAGAAACTATGGCTACACCTTC. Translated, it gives CASSPDRNYGYTF.

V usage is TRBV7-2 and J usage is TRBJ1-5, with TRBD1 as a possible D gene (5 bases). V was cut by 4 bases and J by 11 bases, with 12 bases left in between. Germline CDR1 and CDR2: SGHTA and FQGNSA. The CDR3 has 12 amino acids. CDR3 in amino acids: CASSSGPSAQHF. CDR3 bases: TGTGCCAGCAGCTCAGGGCCGTCGGCCCAGCATTTT.

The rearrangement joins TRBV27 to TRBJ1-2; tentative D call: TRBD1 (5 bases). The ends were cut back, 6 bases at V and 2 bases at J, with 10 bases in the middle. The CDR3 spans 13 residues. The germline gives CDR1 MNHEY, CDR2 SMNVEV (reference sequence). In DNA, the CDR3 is TGTGCCAGCAGCCTGACAGTGAACTATGGCTACACCTTC. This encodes CASSLTVNYGYTF.

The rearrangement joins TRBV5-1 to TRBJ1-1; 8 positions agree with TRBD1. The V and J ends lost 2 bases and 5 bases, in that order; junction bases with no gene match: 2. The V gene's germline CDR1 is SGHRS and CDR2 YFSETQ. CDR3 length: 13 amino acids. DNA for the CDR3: TGCGCCAGCAGCTTTACAGGGGGAACTGAAGCTTTCTTT. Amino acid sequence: CASSFTGGTEAFF. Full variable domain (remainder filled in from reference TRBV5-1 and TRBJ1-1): KAGVTQTPRYLIKTRGQQVTLSCSPISGHRSVSWYQQTPGQGLQFLFEYFSETQRNKGNFPGRFSGRQFSNSRSEMNVSTLELGDSALYLCASSFTGGTEAFFGQGTRLTVV.

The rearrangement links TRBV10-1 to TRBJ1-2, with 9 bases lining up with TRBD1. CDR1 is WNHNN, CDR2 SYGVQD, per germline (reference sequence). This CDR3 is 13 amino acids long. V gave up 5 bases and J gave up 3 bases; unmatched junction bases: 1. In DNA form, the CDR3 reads TGCGCCAGCAGTCGGGACAGGGACTATGGCTACACCTTC. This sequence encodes CASSRDRDYGYTF.

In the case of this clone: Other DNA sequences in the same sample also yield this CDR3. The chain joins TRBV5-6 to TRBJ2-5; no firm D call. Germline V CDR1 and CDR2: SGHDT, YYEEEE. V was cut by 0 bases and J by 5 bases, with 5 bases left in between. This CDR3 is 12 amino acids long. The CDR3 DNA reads TGTGCCAGCAGCTTGGCTCAGGAGACCCAGTACTTC. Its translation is CASSLAQETQYF.

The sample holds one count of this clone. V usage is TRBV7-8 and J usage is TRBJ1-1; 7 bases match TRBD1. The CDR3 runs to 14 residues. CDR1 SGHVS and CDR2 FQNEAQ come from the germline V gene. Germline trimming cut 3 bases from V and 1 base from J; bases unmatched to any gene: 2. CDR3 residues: CASSFGTANTEAFF. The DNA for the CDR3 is TGTGCCAGCAGCTTTGGGACAGCGAACACTGAAGCTTTCTTT.

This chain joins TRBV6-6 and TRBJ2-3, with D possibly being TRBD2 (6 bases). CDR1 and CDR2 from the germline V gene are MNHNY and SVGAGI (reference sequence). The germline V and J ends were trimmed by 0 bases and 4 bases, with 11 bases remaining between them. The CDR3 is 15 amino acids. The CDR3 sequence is CASSYSLALADTQYF. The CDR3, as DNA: TGTGCCAGCAGTTACTCGCTAGCGTTAGCAGATACGCAGTATTTT.

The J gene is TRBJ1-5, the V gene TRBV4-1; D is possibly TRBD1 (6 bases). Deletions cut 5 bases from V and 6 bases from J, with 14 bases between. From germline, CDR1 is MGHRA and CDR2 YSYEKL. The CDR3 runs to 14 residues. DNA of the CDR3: TGCGCCAGCAGCGGGGCGGGGGGCATTCAGCCCCAGCATTTT. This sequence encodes CASSGAGGIQPQHF.

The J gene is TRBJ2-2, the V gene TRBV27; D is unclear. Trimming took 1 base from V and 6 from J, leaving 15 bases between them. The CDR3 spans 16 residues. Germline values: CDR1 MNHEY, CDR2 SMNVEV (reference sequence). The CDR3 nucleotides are TGTGCCAGCAGTTTATTGTCTAGTTCTTTGCCCGGGGAGCTGTTTTTT. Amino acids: CASSLLSSSLPGELFF.

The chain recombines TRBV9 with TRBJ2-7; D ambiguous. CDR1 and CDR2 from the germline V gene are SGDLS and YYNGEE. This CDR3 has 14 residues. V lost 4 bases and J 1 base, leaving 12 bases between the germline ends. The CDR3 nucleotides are TGTGCCAGCAGCTCAGAAGTTAAGTCCTACGAGCAGTACTTC. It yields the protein CASSSEVKSYEQYF.

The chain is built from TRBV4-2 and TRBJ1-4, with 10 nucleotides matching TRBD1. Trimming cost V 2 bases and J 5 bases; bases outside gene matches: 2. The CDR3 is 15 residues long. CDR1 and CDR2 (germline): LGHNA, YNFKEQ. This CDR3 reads CASSQQDRGNEKLFF. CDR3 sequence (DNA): TGTGCCAGCAGCCAACAGGACAGGGGGAATGAAAAACTGTTTTTT.